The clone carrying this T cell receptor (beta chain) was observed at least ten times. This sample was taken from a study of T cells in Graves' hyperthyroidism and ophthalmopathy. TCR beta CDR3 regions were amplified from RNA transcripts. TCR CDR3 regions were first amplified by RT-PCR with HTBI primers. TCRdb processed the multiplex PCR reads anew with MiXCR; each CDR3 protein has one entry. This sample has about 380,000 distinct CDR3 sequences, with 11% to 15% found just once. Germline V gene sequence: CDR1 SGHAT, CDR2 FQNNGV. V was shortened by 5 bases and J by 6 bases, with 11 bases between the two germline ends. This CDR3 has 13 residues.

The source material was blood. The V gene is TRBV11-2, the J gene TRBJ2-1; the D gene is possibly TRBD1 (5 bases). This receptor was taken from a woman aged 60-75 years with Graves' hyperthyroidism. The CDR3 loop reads CASSLDSLNEQFF. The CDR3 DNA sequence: TGTGCCAGCAGCCTCGACAGTCTCAATGAGCAGTTCTTC.